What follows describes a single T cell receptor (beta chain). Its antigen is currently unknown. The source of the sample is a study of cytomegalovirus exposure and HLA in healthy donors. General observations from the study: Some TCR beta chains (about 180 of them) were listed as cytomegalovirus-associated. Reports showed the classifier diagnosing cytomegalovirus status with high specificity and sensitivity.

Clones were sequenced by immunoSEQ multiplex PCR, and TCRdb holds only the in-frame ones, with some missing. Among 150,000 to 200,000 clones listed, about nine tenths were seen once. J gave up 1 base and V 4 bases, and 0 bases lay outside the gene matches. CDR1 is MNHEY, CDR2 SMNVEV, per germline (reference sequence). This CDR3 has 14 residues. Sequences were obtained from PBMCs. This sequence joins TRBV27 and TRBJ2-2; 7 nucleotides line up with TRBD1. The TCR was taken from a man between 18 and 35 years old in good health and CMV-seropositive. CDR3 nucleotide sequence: TGTGCCAGCAGTTACAGGGGGAACACCGGGGAGCTGTTTTTT. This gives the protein CASSYRGNTGELFF.